The 10 T cell receptor beta chains listed next were all sequenced from one sample in a study of shared clonotypes between healthy human individuals. CD45RO-negative, CCR7-selected cells formed the naive CD8 fraction, which excluded terminally differentiated effector memory CD45RA+ cells. Assay: immunoSEQ multiplex PCR; the TCRdb copy retains only in-frame clones and omits some. The data contain millions of clones, roughly 95% of them seen just once; the ten biggest clones take up 0.9% to 1.4%. Sequencing used naive CD8+ T cells sorted from blood. These receptors all stem from a man aged 18 to 29 in good health.

The chain links TRBV13 to TRBJ2-1; tentatively, D is TRBD2 (6 bases). CDR3 size: 14 residues. V was clipped by 3 bases and J by 5 bases, with 11 bases between them. Germline CDR1 and CDR2: PRHDT and FYEKMQ (reference sequence). The CDR3 loop reads CASSFPGVHNEQFF. CDR3 DNA sequence: TGTGCCAGCAGCTTTCCGGGGGTACACAATGAGCAGTTCTTC. Full variable domain (rest looked up from reference TRBV13 and TRBJ2-1): AAGVIQSPRHLIKEKRETATLKCYPIPRHDTVYWYQQGPGQDPQFLISFYEKMQSDKGSIPDRFSAQQFSDYHSELNMSSLELGDSALYFCASSFPGVHNEQFFGPGTRLTVL.

V gene TRBV9 combines with J gene TRBJ2-5, with D maybe TRBD1 (5 bases). V was clipped by 4 bases and J by 7 bases, with 23 bases between them. This CDR3 spans 16 amino acids. CDR1 and CDR2 (germline): SGDLS, YYNGEE. For the CDR3, the DNA is TGTGCCAGCAGCTCAGGGAAAGGGATCCTAAGTGGGACCCAGTACTTC. Its protein product is CASSSGKGILSGTQYF.

The chain employs TRBV5-1 and TRBJ2-7; D is possibly TRBD2 (5 bases). Per germline, CDR1 SGHRS and CDR2 YFSETQ. Trimming took 4 bases from V and 6 from J, leaving 11 bases between them. The CDR3 has 12 amino acids. The CDR3 DNA follows: TGCGCCAGCAGCCCCGGGAAGTTCGAGCAGTACTTC. It translates to CASSPGKFEQYF.

J is TRBJ2-7 and V is TRBV28, with D possibly being TRBD1 (5 bases). Germline CDR1 is MDHEN and CDR2 is SYDVKM. V was shortened by 2 bases and J by 0 bases, with 17 bases between the two germline ends. This CDR3 comprises 17 residues. The DNA of the CDR3 is TGTGCCAGCAGTTTAAAAGGAGTTGGGGCAGGCTCCTACGAGCAGTACTTC. This translates into CASSLKGVGAGSYEQYF.

The rearrangement links TRBV6-5 to TRBJ2-7; 8 bases align to TRBD1. Germline trimming cut 10 bases from V and 4 bases from J; bases unmatched to any gene: 9. CDR3 size: 13 residues. Germline V lookup: CDR1 MNHEY, CDR2 SVGAGI. The CDR3 protein is CATLDREKYEQYF. CDR3 in DNA: TGTGCCACTTTGGACAGGGAGAAATACGAGCAGTACTTC.

This chain links TRBV9 with TRBJ2-5, with D perhaps TRBD1 or TRBD2 (6 bases each). The CDR3 consists of 14 residues. Trimming took 6 bases from V and 3 from J, leaving 15 bases between them. The germline gives CDR1 SGDLS, CDR2 YYNGEE. CDR3 nucleotide sequence: TGTGCCAGCAACCGGGGGCCCGGGGAAGAGACCCAGTACTTC. This sequence encodes CASNRGPGEETQYF.

The CDR3 DNA follows: TGTGCCAGCAGCTCTGGGGCAGCGTACCAAGAGACCCAGTACTTC. It specifies CASSSGAAYQETQYF. The chain uses TRBV7-9 and TRBJ2-5, with D perhaps matching TRBD1 (5 bases). CDR3 length: 15 amino acids. V lost 4 bases to trimming and J lost 0 bases, with 12 bases between them. CDR1 is SEHNR and CDR2 is FQNEAQ in the germline V gene (reference sequence).

The chain couples TRBV5-6 to TRBJ1-5; a possible D gene is TRBD1 (6 bases). The V gene lost 4 bases and the J gene lost 5 bases, with 22 bases spanning the gap. The CDR3 has 17 amino acids. CDR1 and CDR2 from the germline V gene are SGHDT and YYEEEE. CDR3 amino acids: CASSDVPGQIIHQPQHF. Here the CDR3 DNA reads TGTGCCAGCAGCGATGTTCCCGGACAGATAATCCATCAGCCCCAGCATTTT.

CDR3 region: CASSTDREANYGYTF. Written as DNA, the CDR3 is TGTGCCAGCAGTACGGACAGGGAAGCTAACTATGGCTACACCTTC. This chain connects TRBV6-5 to TRBJ1-2, with TRBD1 matching over 8 bases. Germline V gene lookup returns CDR1 MNHEY and CDR2 SVGAGI. This CDR3 comprises 15 residues. V lost 5 bases, J lost 0 bases, and 5 bases stayed unmatched.

The rearrangement joins TRBV4-3 to TRBJ2-7, with D possibly TRBD1 on 5 matching bases. CDR3 length equals 15 residues. Germline values: CDR1 LGHNA, CDR2 YSLEER. V shed 0 bases and J shed 0 bases, with 9 bases lying between them. This CDR3 reads CASSQEDTSSYEQYF. The DNA for the CDR3 is TGCGCCAGCAGCCAAGAGGACACCAGCTCCTACGAGCAGTACTTC.